These 31 T cell receptor beta chains were all obtained from the same sample, sequenced in a study of blood T cell repertoires in COVID-19 (TCRdb year 2020). The method behind the library was the immunoSEQ multiplex PCR assay. TCRdb limited this immuneACCESS table to in-frame rearrangements with V and J called. A share of clones is missing; checked studies link under half to unresolved V genes, and the rest is unexplained. The table for this sample lists 25,000 to 35,000 clones; around 80% of them were counted only once. The biggest ten clones account for roughly 42% of the sample. The specimen sequenced was peripheral blood. The origin of the receptors is a woman older than 75 with acute or convalescent COVID-19.

The chain couples TRBV7-2 to TRBJ2-1; tentatively, D is TRBD2 (5 bases). V lost 8 bases, J lost 0 bases, and 11 bases lay in between. Germline V CDR1 and CDR2: SGHTA, FQGNSA. This CDR3 contains 14 residues. In nucleotides, the CDR3 is TGTGCCAGCGAGACTGGGAGCTCCTACAATGAGCAGTTCTTC. Translating it yields CASETGSSYNEQFF.

The chain links TRBV25-1 to TRBJ1-3; no definite D call. This CDR3 is 12 amino acids long. The germline V gene encodes CDR1 MGHDK and CDR2 SYGVNS. V was shortened by 4 bases and J by 10 bases, with 11 bases between the two germline ends. CDR3 loop: CASSGFGGTIYF. The CDR3 DNA reads as TGTGCCAGCAGTGGATTCGGAGGGACCATATATTTT.

This clone was observed once. The chain links TRBV6-4 to TRBJ1-1; the D gene is possibly TRBD1 (5 bases). Trimming pared 4 bases from V and 4 bases from J, leaving 16 bases between. Germline V lookup: CDR1 MRHNA, CDR2 SNTAGT. The CDR3 consists of 15 residues. As DNA, the CDR3 is TGTGCCAGCAGTGCAAGTCCAGGGAAAGGCACTGAAGCTTTCTTT. Translation gives CASSASPGKGTEAFF.

This chain links TRBV7-2 with TRBJ2-7; 9 bases line up with TRBD1. From germline, CDR1 is SGHTA and CDR2 FQGNSA. The CDR3 is 15 amino acids. The ends lost 5 bases at V and 3 bases at J; junction bases unmatched: 8. The DNA for the CDR3 is TGTGCCAGCAGCCCCACCGGGACAGGGTTCTACGAGCAGTACTTC. This translates into CASSPTGTGFYEQYF.

This clone appeared a few times. The V gene is TRBV28, the J gene TRBJ1-5; D is possibly TRBD1 (5 bases). Germline-derived CDR1 and CDR2 are MDHEN and SYDVKM. Trimming pared 5 bases from V and 0 bases from J, leaving 17 bases between. The CDR3 length is 17 residues. The chain's CDR3 is CASSPPPRVRSNQPQHF. The CDR3 nucleotides read TGTGCCAGCAGTCCGCCCCCCAGGGTCCGTAGCAATCAGCCCCAGCATTTT.

This chain joins TRBV6-5 and TRBJ1-6; D may be TRBD1 (6 bases). The CDR3 has 15 residues. The germline V gene encodes CDR1 MNHEY and CDR2 SVGAGI. V dropped 2 bases and J dropped 3 bases, with 8 bases sitting between them. The CDR3 nucleotides are TGTGCCAGCAGTTACGGGGACAACTATAATTCACCCCTCCACTTT. The encoded protein is CASSYGDNYNSPLHF.

This chain links TRBV27 with TRBJ2-1, with D possibly TRBD1 on 5 matching bases. Germline V lookup: CDR1 MNHEY, CDR2 SMNVEV (reference sequence). Trimming removed 5 bases at V and 9 bases at J, with 11 bases between. The CDR3 contains 12 residues. The CDR3 coding sequence is TGTGCCAGCAGTCCCGACAGACCTGAGCAGTTCTTC. It translates to CASSPDRPEQFF.

In its sample, this clone was seen once. The chain has TRBV28 and TRBJ2-5, with no clear D. V gave up 4 bases and J gave up 5 bases, with 11 bases separating them. The CDR3 has 13 amino acids. Germline V gene data show CDR1 as MDHEN and CDR2 as SYDVKM. CDR3 region: CASSSSRGETQYF. CDR3 DNA: TGTGCCAGCAGTTCATCTCGTGGCGAGACCCAGTACTTC.

V gene TRBV11-2 combines with J gene TRBJ2-7; the match to TRBD2 covers 12 bases. Germline V CDR1 and CDR2: SGHAT, FQNNGV. This CDR3 spans 15 amino acids. Trimming cost V 7 bases and J 0 bases; bases outside gene matches: 4. The CDR3 reads CASNLAGGSSYEQYF. The CDR3 region has the DNA TGTGCCAGCAACCTAGCGGGGGGGAGCTCCTACGAGCAGTACTTC.

The V and J genes are TRBV28 and TRBJ2-1, with TRBD2 matching 7 bases. The J segment lost 4 bases and the V segment lost 5 bases, leaving 11 bases of the junction unmatched. CDR1 MDHEN and CDR2 SYDVKM come from the germline V gene. This CDR3 spans 16 amino acids. CDR3 loop: CASSGAGDPSYNEQFF. The DNA for the CDR3 is TGTGCCAGCAGTGGGGCGGGGGACCCATCATACAATGAGCAGTTCTTC.

The rearrangement joins TRBV27 to TRBJ1-5, with D perhaps matching TRBD1 (5 bases). Trimming shortened V by 2 bases and J by 1 base, and 9 bases separated the two germline ends. The CDR3 is 15 amino acids. Germline V lookup: CDR1 MNHEY, CDR2 SMNVEV (reference sequence). The CDR3 region is CASSLQGVSNQPQHF. The CDR3 bases are TGTGCCAGCAGTTTACAAGGGGTAAGCAATCAGCCCCAGCATTTT.

This clone was detected once. The genes are TRBV5-5 and TRBJ2-2, with D possibly being TRBD1 (6 bases). The CDR3 runs to 15 residues. Germline loops: CDR1 SGHKS, CDR2 YYEKEE (reference sequence). Trimming took 4 bases from V and 4 from J, leaving 14 bases between them. The CDR3 region has the DNA TGTGCCAGCAGCCCTCAAACAGGGCGCACCGGGGAGCTGTTTTTT. Translating gives CASSPQTGRTGELFF.

The V gene is TRBV6-5, the J gene TRBJ1-2; 8 bases match TRBD1. The CDR3 contains 14 residues. Germline V gene lookup returns CDR1 MNHEY and CDR2 SVGAGI. The trim removed 6 bases at V and 7 bases at J, leaving 10 bases unmatched. The CDR3 region has the DNA TGTGCCAGCAGCCGAGGACAGGGCGGCGGTGGCTACACCTTC. Amino acids: CASSRGQGGGGYTF.

CDR3 bases: TGCGCCAGCAGCTCGACAGCCTCTGGAAACACCATATATTTT. This translates into CASSSTASGNTIYF. This sequence joins TRBV5-1 and TRBJ1-3, with D perhaps matching TRBD1 (5 bases). Between the trimmed V and J ends, which lost 3 bases and 0 bases, there was a span of 7 bases. Germline assignment: CDR1 SGHRS and CDR2 YFSETQ. The CDR3 contains 14 residues.

This clone was found once. J is TRBJ1-3 and V is TRBV14; a possible D gene is TRBD1 (5 bases). CDR3 length: 15 residues. Between the trimmed V and J ends, which lost 2 bases and 2 bases, there was a span of 10 bases. Germline V gene sequence: CDR1 SGHDN, CDR2 FVKESK. The CDR3 spells CASSQKGSPGNTIYF. CDR3 DNA: TGTGCCAGCAGCCAAAAGGGGTCACCTGGAAACACCATATATTTT.

This clone was seen once. CDR3 residues: CASSLDSGPSGNTIYF. Here the CDR3 DNA reads TGTGCCAGCAGTCTTGATTCAGGGCCATCTGGAAACACCATATATTTT. The chain couples TRBV2 to TRBJ1-3, with D tentatively TRBD1 (5 bases). The CDR3 loop spans 16 amino acids. Germline V CDR1 and CDR2: SNHLY, FYNNEI. V shed 5 bases and J shed 1 base, with 15 bases lying between them.

The V call is TRBV15, the J call TRBJ1-1; 7 bases line up with TRBD1. Germline CDR1 is LNHNV and CDR2 is YYDKDF (reference sequence). The CDR3 has 15 residues. The V and J ends lost 0 bases and 6 bases, in that order; junction bases with no gene match: 7. CDR3 residues: CATSREGQGVAEAFF. DNA for the CDR3: TGTGCCACCAGCAGAGAGGGGCAGGGGGTGGCTGAAGCTTTCTTT.

About this clone: At one of its ends the junction is not consistent with the germline gene, which may arise from a read error. The rearrangement uses TRBV28 and TRBJ1-6; D is unresolved. The CDR3 consists of 15 residues. CDR1 is MDHEN and CDR2 is SYDVKM in the germline V gene. The DNA of the CDR3 is TGTGCCAGCAGTTTCCCCGTCGGGTATAGTTCACCCCTCCACTTT. It specifies CASSFPVGYSSPLHF.

This chain uses TRBV28 with TRBJ1-2; D is uncertain. The CDR3 covers 14 residues. Germline V gene data show CDR1 as MDHEN and CDR2 as SYDVKM. Trimming removed 10 bases at V and 4 bases at J, with 19 bases between. CDR3 DNA: TGTGCCACCACCCTAACCGGGATTGCCTATGGCTACACCTTC. This codes for CATTLTGIAYGYTF.

This chain connects TRBV2 to TRBJ2-1, with 9 bases aligning to TRBD2. This CDR3 is built from 15 residues. Losses at the gene ends were 2 bases for V and 8 bases for J; bases not matched to a gene: 7. Germline CDR1 reads SNHLY; CDR2 reads FYNNEI. CDR3 sequence: CASSERRGGIYEQFF. Here the CDR3 DNA reads TGTGCCAGCAGTGAACGGCGGGGGGGCATTTATGAGCAGTTCTTC.

The V and J genes are TRBV5-1 and TRBJ2-2; D is perhaps TRBD1 (5 bases). CDR1 and CDR2 from the germline V gene are SGHRS and YFSETQ. The CDR3 sequence is 13 residues long. Trimming shortened V by 5 bases and J by 1 base, and 6 bases separated the two germline ends. This CDR3 is CASRQGNTGELFF. The CDR3 coding sequence is TGCGCCAGCAGGCAGGGGAACACCGGGGAGCTGTTTTTT. The full variable domain, in which reference TRBV5-1 and TRBJ2-2 provide the parts outside the CDR3, is KAGVTQTPRYLIKTRGQQVTLSCSPISGHRSVSWYQQTPGQGLQFLFEYFSETQRNKGNFPGRFSGRQFSNSRSEMNVSTLELGDSALYLCASRQGNTGELFFGEGSRLTVL.

This clone was found once. The gene calls are TRBV6-5 and TRBJ2-7; the match to TRBD2 covers 9 bases. After removal of 6 bases from V and 3 bases from J, the junction contained 3 bases not matched to a gene. The CDR3 length is 13 residues. Germline loops: CDR1 MNHEY, CDR2 SVGAGI. CDR3 in amino acids: CASSGLASYEQYF. For the CDR3, the DNA is TGTGCCAGCAGCGGACTAGCGAGCTACGAGCAGTACTTC.

This clone was seen a single time. The chain uses TRBV5-1 and TRBJ2-3; 9 nucleotides agree with TRBD2. This CDR3 has 15 amino acids. Trimming cost V 8 bases and J 0 bases; bases outside gene matches: 7. Germline V gene lookup returns CDR1 SGHRS and CDR2 YFSETQ. CDR3: CASETSGASTDTQYF. CDR3 nucleotides: TGCGCCAGTGAGACTAGCGGAGCTAGCACAGATACGCAGTATTTT.

The V call is TRBV21-1, the J call TRBJ2-2; the D call of TRBD2 is as the table states it, not checked on the DNA. TRBV21-1 is tagged as a pseudogene. This CDR3 spans 19 amino acids. The CDR3 loop reads CASSKARETEGRGTGELFF. In DNA form, the CDR3 reads TGTGCCAGCAGCAAAGCGCGGGAGACAGAGGGGAGGGGCACCGGGGAGCTGTTTTTT.

The gene calls are TRBV11-2 and TRBJ2-2, with D possibly matching TRBD2 (5 bases). V was clipped by 1 base and J by 2 bases, with 8 bases between them. There are 15 residues in the CDR3. From germline, CDR1 is SGHAT and CDR2 FQNNGV. This CDR3 is CASSLGLANTGELFF. In DNA, the CDR3 is TGTGCCAGCAGCTTAGGCCTAGCTAACACCGGGGAGCTGTTTTTT.

The DNA of the CDR3 is TGCGCCAGCAGCACGGGACAGATCAATCAGCCCCAGCATTTT. Its protein is CASSTGQINQPQHF. The V and J genes are TRBV5-1 and TRBJ1-5, with 7 bases identical to TRBD1. V trimming: 4 bases; J trimming: 3 bases; junction bases outside the gene matches: 4. In germline, CDR1 is SGHRS, CDR2 YFSETQ. The CDR3 is 14 amino acids.

V and J are TRBV7-9 and TRBJ1-2; 12 bases are a match to TRBD1. The V gene end was trimmed by 3 bases and the J gene end by 3 bases; junction bases not matched to a gene: 5. The CDR3 is 16 amino acids. Germline CDR1 SEHNR, CDR2 FQNEAQ (reference sequence). The CDR3: CASSLRDRGPHYGYTF. CDR3 DNA: TGTGCCAGCAGCTTGAGGGACAGGGGGCCCCACTATGGCTACACCTTC.

On this clone itself: In the same sample, other DNA sequences code for this CDR3. The rearrangement uses TRBV11-2 and TRBJ2-1, with 8 bases that match TRBD1. Germline lookup yields CDR1 SGHAT and CDR2 FQNNGV. V lost 2 bases and J lost 5; bases outside the gene matches: 2. This CDR3 has 14 amino acids. Here the CDR3 DNA reads TGTGCCAGCAGCTTACGACAGGGGAACAATGAGCAGTTCTTC. Encoded protein: CASSLRQGNNEQFF.

The chain carries TRBV9 and TRBJ2-2, with 9 nucleotides matching TRBD2. Germline values: CDR1 SGDLS, CDR2 YYNGEE. This CDR3 is built from 18 residues. The trim removed 3 bases at V and 5 bases at J, leaving 14 bases unmatched. The CDR3 bases are TGTGCCAGCAGCGCCTCAGGAAGCGGGGGGCCGGGGACCGGGGAGCTGTTTTTT. Its protein product is CASSASGSGGPGTGELFF.

The chain carries TRBV5-4 and TRBJ2-1; 14 nucleotides align to TRBD2. Germline CDR1 and CDR2: SGHNT and YYREEE (reference sequence). V trimming: 2 bases; J trimming: 9 bases; junction bases outside the gene matches: 4. There are 15 residues in the CDR3. The CDR3 reads CASSFGTSGGSEQFF. CDR3 in DNA: TGTGCCAGCAGCTTTGGGACTAGCGGGGGCAGTGAGCAGTTCTTC.

This clone has just a few counts. This sequence joins TRBV2 and TRBJ1-4; D not certain. This CDR3 is 12 amino acids long. Germline values: CDR1 SNHLY, CDR2 FYNNEI. V lost 6 bases, J lost 8 bases, and 10 bases lay in between. This CDR3 reads CASRSVREKLFF. In DNA form, the CDR3 reads TGTGCCAGCAGGTCTGTTCGGGAAAAACTGTTTTTT.